A selection of T cell receptor beta chains follows, all from one sample in a study of spatial heterogeneity in lung cancer. TCRdb re-called the 5' RACE reads with MiXCR, one entry per CDR3 protein. The table records about 27,000 distinct CDR3 sequences, approximately 5.1% of them present only once. Source: PBMCs, taken at follow-up. The receptor set was obtained from a female donor with early-stage non-small cell lung cancer. CDR3s include the opening cysteine and the closing phenylalanine or tryptophan. D genes are given only for firm matches. Rows may omit the clone size; those that give it use once, few, many or a size class.

v_call	clone_size	j_call	d_call	cdr3_nt	cdr3_aa
TRBV9	many	TRBJ2-3	NA	TGTGCCAGCAGCGTAGAAGCGGCAACCAGCACAGATACGCAGTATTTT	CASSVEAATSTDTQYF
TRBV27	many	TRBJ2-3	TRBD2	TGTGCCAGCAGTCCCTCTAGCGGGGGGTGGCTCACGCAGTATTTT	CASSPSSGGWLTQYF
TRBV6-5	many	TRBJ2-2	TRBD1	TGTGCCAGCAGACCGGTACAGGGGGTAGGGGAGCTGTTTTTT	CASRPVQGVGELFF
TRBV20-1	many	TRBJ1-1	NA	TGCAGTGCTAGACCGGGACACCTCACTGAAGCTTTCTTT	CSARPGHLTEAFF
TRBV29-1	many	TRBJ2-6	NA	TGCAGCGTTGAAGAAGGCGGGGCCAACGTCCTGACTTTC	CSVEEGGANVLTF
TRBV28	many	TRBJ2-2	TRBD2	TGTGCCAGCCTGACTAGCGGGAGTTCCACCGGGGAGCTGTTTTTT	CASLTSGSSTGELFF
TRBV7-2	many	TRBJ2-3	NA	TGTGCCAGCAGCTTTCAGGCTAGCGGCACAGATACGCAGTATTTT	CASSFQASGTDTQYF
TRBV2	NA	TRBJ2-3	NA	TGTGCCAGCAGTATCGGACTTACAGATACGCAGTATTTT	CASSIGLTDTQYF
TRBV19	many	TRBJ1-2	NA	TGTGCCAGTACCACTTTCGGGTCCGTCTATGGCTACACCTTC	CASTTFGSVYGYTF
TRBV5-4	many	TRBJ2-2	NA	TGTGCCAGCAGCTCCCATCGGGGGGCAGGGAACACCGGGGAGCTGTTTTTT	CASSSHRGAGNTGELFF
TRBV6-1	many	TRBJ2-1	NA	TGTGCCAGCAGTGAAGGACTTTGGGATGAGCAGTTCTTC	CASSEGLWDEQFF
TRBV6-5	many	TRBJ2-4	NA	TGTGCCAGCAGTGGGACAGCCAAAAACATTCAGTACTTC	CASSGTAKNIQYF
TRBV6-2/TRBV6-3	NA	TRBJ2-7	TRBD2	TGTGCCAGCAGTGCCGGGACTAGCGGGGGGCTCCTTAGCTCCTACGAGCAGTACTTC	CASSAGTSGGLLSSYEQYF
TRBV5-8	few	TRBJ2-7	NA	TGTGCCAGCAGCCGGCGTTCCTACGAGCAGTACTTC	CASSRRSYEQYF
TRBV20-1	many	TRBJ2-1	NA	TGCAGTGCTAGAGATGTCGGACAGTTATACAATGAGCAGTTCTTC	CSARDVGQLYNEQFF
TRBV20-1	many	TRBJ2-1	NA	TGCAGTGCTTTCCCTCTTTCGGTAGCGGTCTTACACTCGGGTGAGCAGTTCTTC	CSAFPLSVAVLHSGEQFF
TRBV24-1	many	TRBJ2-3	NA	TGTGCCACCAGTGACCCGGGGCCGCAGGGGGATACGCAGTATTTT	CATSDPGPQGDTQYF
TRBV5-1	many	TRBJ1-1	NA	TGCGCCAGCAGCTTGAGGAGGGGCAGCACTGAAGCTTTCTTT	CASSLRRGSTEAFF
TRBV5-1	many	TRBJ1-1	TRBD1	TGCGCCAGCAGGTCTACAGGGGCCCACACTGAAGCTTTCTTT	CASRSTGAHTEAFF
TRBV7-2	many	TRBJ1-1	NA	TGTGCCAGCAGCTCGACGGTGAACACTGAAGCTTTCTTT	CASSSTVNTEAFF
TRBV6-5	few	TRBJ1-5	NA	TGTGCCAGCAGTCACCCAGATCAGCCCCAGCATTTT	CASSHPDQPQHF
TRBV12-3/TRBV12-4	many	TRBJ2-1	NA	TGTGCCAGCAGTTTAGTCAGTGGGGACGATGAGCAGTTCTTC	CASSLVSGDDEQFF
TRBV6-1	few	TRBJ1-5	NA	TGTGCCAGCAGTGAGGGATGGGGCCAGCCCCAGCATTTT	CASSEGWGQPQHF
TRBV7-2	NA	TRBJ1-5	TRBD1	TGTGCCAGCAGCCGGACAGGGGGCAGTCAGCCCCAGCATTTT	CASSRTGGSQPQHF
TRBV6-5	NA	TRBJ2-6	TRBD1	TGTGCCAGCAGTCGGGACAGCCTCTCTGGGGCCAACGTCCTGACTTTC	CASSRDSLSGANVLTF
TRBV28	few	TRBJ2-2	TRBD1	TGTGCCAGCAGCCCGACAGGGTTCAACACCGGGGAGCTGTTTTTT	CASSPTGFNTGELFF
TRBV20-1	many	TRBJ2-3	NA	TGCAGTGCCTGGGTTGGGGGGACAGATACGCAGTATTTT	CSAWVGGTDTQYF
TRBV24-1	many	TRBJ2-1	NA	TGTGCCACCAGTGAAGGGGCTGGCTACAATGAGCAGTTCTTC	CATSEGAGYNEQFF
TRBV28	many	TRBJ1-2	NA	TGTGCCAGCAGTCCGGGGGGGCAGGTCAACTATGGCTACACCTTC	CASSPGGQVNYGYTF
TRBV6-2/TRBV6-3	many	TRBJ2-7	NA	TGTGCCAGCAGACCGACCCCGTTCTCCTACGAGCAGTACTTC	CASRPTPFSYEQYF
TRBV20-1	many	TRBJ2-5	NA	TGCAGTGCTAGTGGCCAGGCTTCGTACCAAGAGACCCAGTACTTC	CSASGQASYQETQYF
TRBV4-3	many	TRBJ1-1	NA	TGCGCCAGCAGCCAAGACCGCGGGAGGGGGGCTTTCTTT	CASSQDRGRGAFF
TRBV3-1	many	TRBJ1-2	NA	TGTGCCAGCAGCCAAGATTCTACAGGATACTATGGCTACACCTTC	CASSQDSTGYYGYTF
TRBV7-8	many	TRBJ1-1	TRBD1	TGTGCCAGCAGCACTTTTTCCGGGACAGTCAACACTGAAGCTTTCTTT	CASSTFSGTVNTEAFF
TRBV12-3/TRBV12-4	few	TRBJ2-1	TRBD2	TGTGCCAGCAGTCTGATGCGGGGGGGCAACAATGAGCAGTTCTTC	CASSLMRGGNNEQFF
TRBV3-1	many	TRBJ1-2	NA	TGTGCCAGCAGCCTTTCAGACTATGGCTACACCTTC	CASSLSDYGYTF
TRBV7-2	medium-sized	TRBJ2-1	TRBD2	TGTGCCAGCAGCTTAGGGACTAGCGGGGGGCGGAATGAGCAGTTCTTC	CASSLGTSGGRNEQFF
TRBV4-2	many	TRBJ2-3	TRBD2	TGTGCCAGCAGCCAAGGGACTAGCGGGATCGATACGCAGTATTTT	CASSQGTSGIDTQYF
TRBV12-5	many	TRBJ1-1	NA	TGTGCTAGTGGTTTGGCAGGGGTTCGGACTGAAGCTTTCTTT	CASGLAGVRTEAFF
TRBV5-5	many	TRBJ1-2	TRBD1	TGTGCCAGCAGCTTAGGGATCAACAGGGGGACCTATGGCTACACCTTC	CASSLGINRGTYGYTF